This T cell receptor (beta chain) was profiled in a study of cytomegalovirus exposure and HLA in healthy donors. Clones were sequenced by immunoSEQ multiplex PCR, and TCRdb holds only the in-frame ones, with some missing. The sample consists of 100,000 to 150,000 clones, 89% of them appearing once. The CDR3 length is 12 residues. Trimming took 2 bases from V and 6 from J, leaving 6 bases between them. Germline-derived CDR1 and CDR2 are PRHDT and FYEKMQ (reference sequence). Donors were drawn from the approximately 120-subject validation cohort, separate from the roughly 670-subject first cohort. The chain joins TRBV13 to TRBJ2-3; TRBD2 is a possible D gene (5 bases). This TCR was sampled from a woman aged 18 to 35 in good health and CMV-seronegative. Sequencing was done on a sample of PBMCs. CDR3 nucleotide sequence: TGTGCCAGCAGCTTATGGGAGGATACGCAGTATTTT. This translates into CASSLWEDTQYF.